This TCR beta chain appears in the sequencing data of a study of human T cells and chemical hapten exposure (TCRdb year 2021). Study-wide context: For sensitization, 2% DPC in acetone was applied to a 2 cm by 2 cm area of upper inner arm skin. Libraries were combined into a pool for sequencing, and differences in TCR yield between samples came mainly from small differences in library volumes within the pool. Blood samples were taken from patients before sensitization (week 0) and at 2, 6 and about 24 weeks after DPC sensitization. Blood for TCR sequencing was provided by twenty-nine alopecia patients at one to four time points (pre-sensitization, 2, 6 and 24 weeks). This study followed changes in the peripheral blood TCR repertoire in vivo during primary and secondary sensitization of alopecia patients to the hapten diphenylcyclopropenone (DPC). Patch testing on the upper back used Finn chambers containing 0.01% DPC, with scoring done after 6 days according to International Contact Dermatitis Research Group standards. Both TCR alpha and TCR beta chains were sequenced from each blood RNA sample. Patients additionally received weekly therapeutic DPC doses to the scalp throughout the approximately 25-week study period. The mostly female patient cohort included alopecia areata with under or over 50% scalp involvement, alopecia totalis and alopecia universalis. Study-level results and caveats: All patients had alopecia, a presumed autoimmune disease, so their immune response might differ from that of healthy individuals. The number of PT1 expanded TCRs positively correlated with patch test score, significant at thresholds 8, 16 and 32 but not 4. The number of TCRs above 1 in 1000 frequency did not change with DPC sensitization; there was no evidence of global repertoire structure alterations. Repeated subsampling changed both the strength of the expansion versus patch-test correlation and the threshold at which that correlation became significant. Expanded TCRs formed significantly more large CDR3 similarity clusters than pre-sensitization or healthy control sets, consistent with antigen-driven responses.

Library preparation used RACE. Sequenced on a NextSeq 500. During library preparation, unique molecular identifiers were attached to individual cDNA molecules so that TCRs could be counted in a quantitative, reproducible way. Per the authors' processing: Samples had a median of about 90,000 TCRs, with a range from roughly 20,000 to 690,600. The Decombinator software suite was used to annotate V, J and CDR3 in the TCR reads. For PS versus PT1 abundance plots, all samples were subsampled to the same number of TCRs (28,000). TCRs were defined as expanded if absent before sensitization and observed at least eight times at the 2-week time point. TCRdb reprocessing: public reads trimmed at Q25 with fastp, clones called with MiXCR, in-frame beta chains kept. Rows are unified per CDR3 protein, each entry keeping the most common DNA and genes. V and J calls and clone size were set by TCRdb, not the authors. The sample has roughly 42,000 distinct CDR3 sequences on record, 9.5% to 10% of them singletons. The ten largest clonotypes hold 11% to 15% of the sample.

This clonotype was picked up many times. Its antigen is still unknown. Base-call qualities are not available, and no considerably larger clone is one nucleotide away. The time point label of this sample denotes: patch test 2, 6 weeks after DPC sensitization. The sample's treatment or condition label, decoded: therapeutic diphenylcyclopropenone sensitization with weekly scalp DPC. Total RNA was isolated from unfractionated whole blood collected in Tempus Blood RNA tubes. Blood at each patch-test visit was drawn before the patch test was applied. To be eligible, patients had to be aged 18 to 70, diagnosed with alopecia and judged suitable for DPC therapy, while pregnant patients were excluded. The CDR3 holds 14 amino acids from the cysteine to the phenylalanine. Only the CDR3 region is kept as DNA, spanning 42 bases read in frame from base 1. V and J lose 5 bases and 0 bases, and a span of 10 bases separates them. The germline V gene gives CDR1 as MNHEY and CDR2 as SVGEGT.

The TCR was taken from a woman in her 30s with alopecia areata. Some clones in this sample may be carry-over from other donors' samples. The chain employs TRBV6-2 or TRBV6-3 and TRBJ2-5, with the D gene not confidently named. This sample comprised whole blood, obtained in connection with sensitization to the hapten diphenylcyclopropenone (DPC). Here is the DNA: TGTGCCAGCAGTGGACCTATGTACCAAGAGACCCAGTACTTC. Translated, it reads CASSGPMYQETQYF.